The sequence of this T cell receptor (beta chain) was determined in a study of T-cell memory formation after mild COVID-19. One entry per CDR3 protein, called by TCRdb with MiXCR from the 5' RACE reads. Of 250,000 to 350,000 distinct CDR3 sequences in the sample, more than 15% were seen once. The CDR3 length is 16 residues. From germline, CDR1 is SGHKS and CDR2 YYEKEE (reference sequence). The V segment lost 1 base and the J segment 4 bases; nucleotides outside the gene matches: 6. The chain couples TRBV5-5 to TRBJ2-5; 11 positions match TRBD2. The sequenced sample consisted of PBMCs or a T cell subset sorted from them (not recorded which). This sequence was found in a man between 18 and 35 years old who had mild COVID-19 (a few samples of this study predate the infection). Cell type and time point are not known. CDR3 region: CASSLRFLAGGETQYF. CDR3 DNA sequence: TGTGCCAGCAGCTTGCGATTCCTAGCGGGGGGAGAGACCCAGTACTTC. The full variable domain, completed using reference TRBV5-5 and TRBJ2-5, is DAGVTQSPTHLIKTRGQQVTLRCSPISGHKSVSWYQQVLGQGPQFIFQYYEKEERGRGNFPDRFSARQFPNYSSELNVNALLLGDSALYLCASSLRFLAGGETQYFGPGTRLLVL.